This T cell receptor (beta chain) emerged from a study of cytomegalovirus exposure and HLA in healthy donors. Whole-study findings and limits: The presence/absence work took it that sequencing depth was about the same across donors. Indistinguishable V segments, including TRBV6-2 and TRBV6-3, were excluded.

Germline V lookup: CDR1 SGDLS, CDR2 YYNGEE. The CDR3 is made up of 15 amino acids. The V and J ends lost 4 bases and 1 base, in that order; junction bases with no gene match: 7. PCR amplification relied on 60 Vbeta primers (plus 13 Jbeta primers). The assay was immunoSEQ multiplex PCR, and TCRdb's table has in-frame clones only and misses some. The sample consists of about 52,000 clones, 55% to 65% of them appearing once. This clone has a single count. What it binds is unknown. This chain joins TRBV9 and TRBJ1-1; 7 positions match TRBD1. The sample comprised PBMCs. The receptor was derived from a human donor in good health. CDR3 nucleotides: TGTGCCAGCAGCCCGAGGGACAGCCGGAACACTGAAGCTTTCTTT. This translates into CASSPRDSRNTEAFF.